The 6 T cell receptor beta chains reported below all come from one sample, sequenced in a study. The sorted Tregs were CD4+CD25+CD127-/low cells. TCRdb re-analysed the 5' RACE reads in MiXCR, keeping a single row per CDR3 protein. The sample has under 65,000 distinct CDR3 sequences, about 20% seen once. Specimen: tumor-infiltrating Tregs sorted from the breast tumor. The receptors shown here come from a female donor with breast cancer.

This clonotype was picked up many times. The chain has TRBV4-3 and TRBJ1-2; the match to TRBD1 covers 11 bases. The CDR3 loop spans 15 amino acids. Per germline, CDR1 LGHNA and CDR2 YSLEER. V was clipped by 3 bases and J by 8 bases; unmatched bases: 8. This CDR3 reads CASSHVRGTGGGYTF. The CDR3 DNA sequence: TGCGCCAGCAGCCATGTAAGAGGGACAGGGGGAGGCTACACCTTC.

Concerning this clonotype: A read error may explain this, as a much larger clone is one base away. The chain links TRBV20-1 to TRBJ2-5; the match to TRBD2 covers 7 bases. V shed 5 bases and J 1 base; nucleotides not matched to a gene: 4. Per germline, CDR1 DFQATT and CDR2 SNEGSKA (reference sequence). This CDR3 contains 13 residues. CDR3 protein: CSASGGSQETQYF. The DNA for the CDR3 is TGCAGTGCTTCTGGCGGGAGCCAAGAGACCCAGTACTTC.

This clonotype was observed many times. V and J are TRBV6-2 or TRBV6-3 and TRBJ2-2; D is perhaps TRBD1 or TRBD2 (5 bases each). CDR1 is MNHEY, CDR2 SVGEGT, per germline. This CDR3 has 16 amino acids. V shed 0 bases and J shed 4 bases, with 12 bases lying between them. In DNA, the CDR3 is TGTGCCAGCAGTTACTCAACCAGGGCGGGCACCGGGGAGCTGTTTTTT. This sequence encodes CASSYSTRAGTGELFF.

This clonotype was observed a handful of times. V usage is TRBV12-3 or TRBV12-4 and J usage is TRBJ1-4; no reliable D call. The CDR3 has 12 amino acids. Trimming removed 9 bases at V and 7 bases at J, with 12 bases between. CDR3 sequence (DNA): TGTGCCAGTTTGGGCTTATCTGAAAAACTGTTTTTT. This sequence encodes CASLGLSEKLFF.

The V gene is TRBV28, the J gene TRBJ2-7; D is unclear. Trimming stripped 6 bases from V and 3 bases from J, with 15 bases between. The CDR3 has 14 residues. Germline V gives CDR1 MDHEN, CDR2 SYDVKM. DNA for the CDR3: TGTGCCAGCAGGCCCGGGTCGCGGAGCTACGAGCAGTACTTC. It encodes CASRPGSRSYEQYF.

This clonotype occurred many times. The CDR3 is CSGLRDRYGYTF. Here the CDR3 DNA reads TGCAGCGGGCTCCGGGATAGATATGGCTACACCTTC. The chain is built from TRBV29-1 and TRBJ1-2; D not resolved. This CDR3 has 12 residues. The V and J ends lost 7 bases and 5 bases respectively, with 14 bases between them. Looked up from germline, CDR1 is SQVTM and CDR2 is ANQGSEA.